The 27 T cell receptor beta chains reported below all come from one sample, sequenced in a study of T cells in Graves' hyperthyroidism and ophthalmopathy. Amplified TCR beta CDR3 regions derived from RNA transcripts. The HTBI primer set was used in a first-round RT-PCR of the TCR CDR3. TCRdb independently ran MiXCR on the multiplex PCR reads; one entry per CDR3 protein. The table lists 540,000 or so distinct CDR3 sequences, approximately 15% of them singletons, with less than 9.5% in the top ten. The specimen was blood. The receptor set was obtained from a woman aged 30 to 39 with Graves' hyperthyroidism.

V is TRBV4-1 and J is TRBJ2-1, with D possibly being TRBD1 (5 bases). Trimming removed 0 bases from V and 8 bases from J, with 14 bases in between. The length of the CDR3 is 15 residues. CDR1 is MGHRA, CDR2 YSYEKL, per germline. CDR3 sequence reads: CASSQDGTREDEQFF. CDR3 nucleotide sequence: TGCGCCAGCAGCCAAGATGGTACCAGGGAAGATGAGCAGTTCTTC.

This clonotype occurred many times. V and J are TRBV6-5 and TRBJ2-2, with 7 bases aligning to TRBD2. CDR1 MNHEY and CDR2 SVGAGI come from the germline V gene. V gave up 2 bases and J gave up 7 bases; unmatched junction bases: 1. The CDR3 has 13 residues. The CDR3 nucleotides are TGTGCCAGCAGTTACGGCGGGAGCGGGGAGCTGTTTTTT. The encoded protein is CASSYGGSGELFF.

This clonotype was found many times. The V call is TRBV30, the J call TRBJ2-7; TRBD1 might be the D (6 bases). Trimming cost V 2 bases and J 5 bases, with 10 bases left between them. This CDR3 is 12 amino acids long. Germline V lookup: CDR1 GTSNPN, CDR2 SVGIG (reference sequence). The CDR3 spells CAWSQGYHEQYF. Here the CDR3 DNA reads TGTGCCTGGAGTCAGGGGTACCACGAGCAGTACTTC.

This clonotype was counted only a few times. The chain links TRBV3-1 to TRBJ2-3, with 7 bases lining up with TRBD2. Germline values: CDR1 LGHDT, CDR2 YNNKEL (reference sequence). Trimming at V came to 4 bases and at J to 4 bases, leaving 8 bases not matched to a gene. The CDR3 sequence is 15 residues long. The CDR3 DNA is TGTGCCAGCAGCCTAGCTCTAGCGGACGCAGATACGCAGTATTTT. Its protein is CASSLALADADTQYF.

The chain is built from TRBV5-1 and TRBJ2-4, with D perhaps matching TRBD2 (6 bases). The CDR3 covers 14 residues. Per germline, CDR1 SGHRS and CDR2 YFSETQ. The V gene lost 2 bases and the J gene lost 5 bases, with 11 bases spanning the gap. The CDR3 loop is CASSFGGGENIQYF. CDR3 nucleotide sequence: TGCGCCAGCAGCTTCGGGGGAGGCGAAAACATTCAGTACTTC.

This clonotype was seen a few times. This rearrangement joins TRBV6-1 to TRBJ2-3; D is perhaps TRBD1 or TRBD2 (5 bases each). The V gene lost 5 bases and the J gene lost 5 bases, with 17 bases spanning the gap. This CDR3 spans 15 amino acids. Germline V lookup: CDR1 MNHNS, CDR2 SASEGT. The CDR3 spells CASSPLGLAGDTQYF. The CDR3 DNA sequence: TGTGCCAGCAGTCCCTTGGGGCTAGCAGGAGATACGCAGTATTTT.

The genes are TRBV5-6 and TRBJ1-1; D is unresolved. The length of the CDR3 is 16 residues. From germline, CDR1 is SGHDT and CDR2 YYEEEE. V lost 3 bases and J 5 bases, leaving 20 bases between the germline ends. The CDR3 DNA follows: TGTGCCAGCAGCTCCACTGGACGCACAAGTCGGACTGAAGCTTTCTTT. It translates to CASSSTGRTSRTEAFF. The full variable domain, completed using reference TRBV5-6 and TRBJ1-1, is DAGVTQSPTHLIKTRGQQVTLRCSPKSGHDTVSWYQQALGQGPQFIFQYYEEEERQRGNFPDRFSGHQFPNYSSELNVNALLLGDSALYLCASSSTGRTSRTEAFFGQGTRLTVV.

This clonotype was observed many times. The chain has TRBV30 and TRBJ1-1; maybe TRBD1 (5 bases). CDR3 length: 14 residues. Trimming took off 3 bases at V and 4 bases at J, with 15 bases between the two ends. Germline CDR1 is GTSNPN and CDR2 is SVGIG (reference sequence). The DNA of the CDR3 is TGTGCCTGGAGGGACGGATTGGGGGGCACTGAAGCTTTCTTT. Amino acid sequence: CAWRDGLGGTEAFF.

V gene TRBV20-1 combines with J gene TRBJ1-6; weak D call: TRBD1 (6 bases). Trimming left V 1 base short and J 6 bases short, with 7 bases between. This CDR3 is built from 13 residues. Germline values: CDR1 DFQATT, CDR2 SNEGSKA (reference sequence). The CDR3 DNA follows: TGCAGTGCTAGAGGGACAGCTAATTCACCCCTCCACTTT. The encoded protein is CSARGTANSPLHF.

This chain connects TRBV18 to TRBJ2-1; 7 bases are a match to TRBD2. With V trimmed by 6 bases and J by 0 bases, 8 bases remained unmatched. This CDR3 has 16 residues. CDR1 and CDR2 from the germline V gene are KGHSH and LQKENI. This chain's CDR3 is CASSRLLASSYNEQFF. CDR3 nucleotide sequence: TGTGCCAGCTCCCGACTACTAGCGAGCTCCTACAATGAGCAGTTCTTC.

At least ten counts were recorded for this clonotype. The chain has TRBV7-6 and TRBJ1-1; D might be TRBD1 (5 bases). The V gene lost 5 bases and the J gene lost 4 bases, with 17 bases spanning the gap. CDR3 length: 15 residues. CDR1 SGHVS and CDR2 FNYEAQ come from the germline V gene. The CDR3 region has the DNA TGTGCCAGCAGCCTCGTCCGGGGCGTAGGCACTGAAGCTTTCTTT. Its protein is CASSLVRGVGTEAFF. Supplemented by reference TRBV7-6 and TRBJ1-1, the full variable domain reads GAGVSQSPRYKVTKRGQDVALRCDPISGHVSLYWYRQALGQGPEFLTYFNYEAQQDKSGLPNDRFSAERPEGSISTLTIQRTEQRDSAMYRCASSLVRGVGTEAFFGQGTRLTVV.

The V gene is TRBV2, the J gene TRBJ2-6; D ambiguous. CDR3 size: 16 residues. CDR1 and CDR2 from the germline V gene are SNHLY and FYNNEI. Trimming removed 1 base from V and 1 base from J, with 8 bases in between. The chain's CDR3 is CASSEGRISGANVLTF. In nucleotides, the CDR3 is TGTGCCAGCAGTGAAGGCCGAATTTCTGGGGCCAACGTCCTGACTTTC.

A remark on this clonotype: A read error may be the cause here, since a much bigger clone is one base away. The chain links TRBV7-2 to TRBJ2-7, with 8 bases that match TRBD2. CDR1 and CDR2 from the germline V gene are SGHTA and FQGNSA. V trimming: 1 base; J trimming: 2 bases; junction bases outside the gene matches: 1. This CDR3 comprises 14 residues. The CDR3: CASSLDSGAYEQYF. The CDR3, as DNA: TGTGCCAGCAGCTTAGATAGCGGGGCCTACGAGCAGTACTTC.

At least ten counts were recorded for this clonotype. This chain uses TRBV20-1 with TRBJ2-1; 11 bases agree with TRBD2. V shed 3 bases, J shed 10 bases, and the junction held 8 bases outside the gene matches. There are 14 residues in the CDR3. Per the germline V gene, CDR1 is DFQATT and CDR2 is SNEGSKA (reference sequence). CDR3: CSASSSGRAGEQFF. CDR3 sequence (DNA): TGCAGTGCTAGCAGTAGCGGGAGGGCCGGGGAGCAGTTCTTC.

This clonotype was seen at least ten times. The chain is built from TRBV28 and TRBJ1-5; perhaps TRBD1 as D (5 bases). Per the germline V gene, CDR1 is MDHEN and CDR2 is SYDVKM. The CDR3 consists of 17 residues. V lost 3 bases, J lost 1 base, and 16 bases lay in between. The CDR3 nucleotides are TGTGCCAGCAGTTTTAATCCACGGACACCCAGCAATCAGCCCCAGCATTTT. Protein: CASSFNPRTPSNQPQHF.

V and J are TRBV11-2 and TRBJ1-4; D gene unclear. Germline V gene sequence: CDR1 SGHAT, CDR2 FQNNGV. V was cut by 3 bases and J by 8 bases, with 16 bases left in between. The CDR3 length is 15 residues. The CDR3 here is CASSFSQAEPEKLFF. The CDR3 coding sequence is TGTGCCAGCAGCTTCTCTCAGGCCGAACCGGAAAAACTGTTTTTT. The full variable domain, rest sourced from reference TRBV11-2 and TRBJ1-4, is EAGVAQSPRYKIIEKRQSVAFWCNPISGHATLYWYQQILGQGPKLLIQFQNNGVVDDSQLPKDRFSAERLKGVDSTLKIQPAKLEDSAVYLCASSFSQAEPEKLFFGSGTQLSVL.

CDR3 in amino acids: CASSRLLAGQGYEQYF. In DNA form, the CDR3 reads TGTGCCAGCAGCCGCCTCTTAGCGGGACAGGGCTACGAGCAGTACTTC. The gene calls are TRBV6-1 and TRBJ2-7; TRBD1 might be the D (9 bases). Trimming pared 6 bases from V and 3 bases from J, leaving 21 bases between. Looked up from germline, CDR1 is MNHNS and CDR2 is SASEGT. CDR3 size: 16 residues.

Ten or more counts support this clonotype. V gene TRBV18 combines with J gene TRBJ2-7; 9 nucleotides line up with TRBD1. Germline CDR1 is KGHSH and CDR2 is LQKENI. With 5 bases clipped from V and 5 bases from J, the junction kept 4 bases outside the gene matches. This CDR3 spans 13 amino acids. CDR3 in amino acids: CASSTGQGNEQYF. CDR3 in DNA: TGTGCCAGCTCAACGGGACAGGGCAACGAGCAGTACTTC.

This clonotype was recorded a few times. The chain recombines TRBV24-1 with TRBJ2-1; 8 bases agree with TRBD2. Germline V lookup: CDR1 KGHDR, CDR2 SFDVKD. V lost 6 bases to trimming and J lost 8 bases; unmatched junction nucleotides: 2. The CDR3 length is 12 residues. CDR3 region: CATSKTSDEQFF. The CDR3 region has the DNA TGTGCCACCAGTAAGACTAGCGATGAGCAGTTCTTC.

This clonotype was seen repeatedly, ten times or more. The chain employs TRBV2 and TRBJ2-7; D is ambiguous. The CDR3 is 14 amino acids. Per germline, CDR1 SNHLY and CDR2 FYNNEI. V dropped 6 bases and J dropped 0 bases, with 12 bases sitting between them. CDR3 in amino acids: CASRTTVSSYEQYF. CDR3 in DNA: TGTGCCAGCAGGACAACTGTGAGCTCCTACGAGCAGTACTTC. Supplemented by reference TRBV2 and TRBJ2-7, the full variable domain reads EPEVTQTPSHQVTQMGQEVILRCVPISNHLYFYWYRQILGQKVEFLVSFYNNEISEKSEIFDDQFSVERPDGSNFTLKIRSTKLEDSAMYFCASRTTVSSYEQYFGPGTRLTVT.

A remark on this clonotype: Germline is not matched at one junction end, which may reflect a read error. The chain combines TRBV12-3 or TRBV12-4 with TRBJ2-1; 7 nucleotides line up with TRBD1. CDR3 length: 15 amino acids. The CDR3, as DNA: TGTGCCAGCAGTGAGGGGGCGGGTTCCTACAATGGGCAGTTCTTC. Translation: CASSEGAGSYNGQFF.

This clonotype was counted at least ten times. This chain connects TRBV7-6 to TRBJ2-5, with a weak D call TRBD2 (6 bases). The length of the CDR3 is 15 residues. Germline CDR1 and CDR2: SGHVS and FNYEAQ. With 5 bases removed from V and 5 bases from J, the gap between germline ends came to 18 bases. The CDR3: CASSRRADAPETQYF. The CDR3 nucleotides are TGTGCCAGCAGCCGGAGGGCGGATGCGCCGGAGACCCAGTACTTC. Using reference TRBV7-6 and TRBJ2-5 for the parts outside the CDR3, the full variable domain is GAGVSQSPRYKVTKRGQDVALRCDPISGHVSLYWYRQALGQGPEFLTYFNYEAQQDKSGLPNDRFSAERPEGSISTLTIQRTEQRDSAMYRCASSRRADAPETQYFGPGTRLLVL.

This chain connects TRBV7-3 to TRBJ1-1; possible D gene TRBD1, 5 bases. Germline lookup yields CDR1 SGHTA and CDR2 FQGTGA. The CDR3 contains 17 residues. Trimming pared 5 bases from V and 1 base from J, leaving 20 bases between. This chain's CDR3 is CASSESGGGPPNTEAFF. CDR3 sequence (DNA): TGTGCCAGCAGCGAATCTGGGGGGGGACCGCCGAACACTGAAGCTTTCTTT.

The V and J genes are TRBV27 and TRBJ1-6, with 7 bases that match TRBD1. Losses at the gene ends were 5 bases for V and 11 bases for J; bases not matched to a gene: 9. CDR1 is MNHEY, CDR2 SMNVEV, per germline (reference sequence). This CDR3 has 14 amino acids. CDR3 sequence (DNA): TGTGCCAGCAGTCCGACAGGGATCAATCCACCCCTCCACTTT. As protein: CASSPTGINPPLHF.

Many counts were recorded for this clonotype. The rearrangement uses TRBV11-2 and TRBJ2-3, with 8 nucleotides matching TRBD2. Germline V CDR1 and CDR2: SGHAT, FQNNGV. J gave up 8 bases and V 5 bases, and 12 bases lay outside the gene matches. CDR3 length: 15 residues. CDR3 sequence reads: CASSAAGEGVGTQYF. The CDR3 region has the DNA TGTGCCAGCAGCGCAGCGGGAGAGGGTGTTGGTACGCAGTATTTT.

The chain combines TRBV4-1 with TRBJ2-1; the D gene could be TRBD1 or TRBD2 (5 bases each). V gave up 3 bases and J gave up 3 bases, with 18 bases separating them. From germline, CDR1 is MGHRA and CDR2 YSYEKL. The CDR3 has 17 residues. CDR3 nucleotides: TGCGCCAGCAGCCAGGGGCCGAGGGGAAGACTCTACAATGAGCAGTTCTTC. Its translation: CASSQGPRGRLYNEQFF.

This clonotype came up many times. The chain employs TRBV20-1 and TRBJ2-3; perhaps TRBD2 as D (6 bases). The germline CDR1 and CDR2 sequences are DFQATT and SNEGSKA (reference sequence). CDR3 length: 16 residues. Between the trimmed V and J ends, which lost 5 bases and 1 base, there was a span of 19 bases. CDR3 nucleotides: TGCAGTGCTCCCTCCCCCCGGGAGAGGCGCACAGATACGCAGTATTTT. Its translation is CSAPSPRERRTDTQYF.